This entry concerns a single T cell receptor (beta chain). The data were taken from a study of control samples from healthy donors and cancer patients. Clones were sequenced by immunoSEQ multiplex PCR, and TCRdb holds only the in-frame ones, with some missing. The sample lists some 140,000 clones; 85% to 95% were seen once. The length of the CDR3 is 19 residues. CDR1 and CDR2 (germline): GTSNPN, SVGIG (reference sequence). Germline trimming cut 2 bases from V and 4 bases from J; bases unmatched to any gene: 18. The receptor comes from a man aged 60-69 years with colorectal cancer. The sample consisted of PBMCs. The V call is TRBV30, the J call TRBJ1-2; 11 nucleotides agree with TRBD1. The CDR3 DNA is TGTGCCTGGAGTAGCCAATCTCTCCTCGGACAGGGGGCAGGCTATGGCTACACCTTC. This translates into CAWSSQSLLGQGAGYGYTF.